Detailed here is one T cell receptor (beta chain). Its antigen is still unknown. The data were obtained in a study of Ad26.COV2.S vaccination and SARS-CoV-2 variants. Assay used: immunoSEQ multiplex PCR; TCRdb lists only in-frame clones, some missing. Among about 450,000 clones listed, nearly 90% were seen once. Germline assignment: CDR1 LGHDT and CDR2 YNNKEL (reference sequence). Trimming pared 5 bases from V and 0 bases from J, leaving 15 bases between. This CDR3 has 16 residues. Treatment reported: around 19 received Ad26.COV2.S at low or high dose, single or two shots; roughly 5 received placebo; per-sample allocation not given. Specimens were obtained on day 63 following the first vaccine or placebo injection. Points from the study as a whole: Placebo and vaccine recipients had non-spike TCR breadth that was similar.

The TCR sequence derives from a person between 18 and 65 years old who received the Ad26.COV2.S COVID-19 vaccine or a placebo. The V and J genes are TRBV3-1 (or the pseudogene TRBV3-2) and TRBJ2-3; D is possibly TRBD2 (5 bases). This specimen consisted of peripheral blood, obtained in a trial of Ad26.COV2.S vaccine versus placebo. Here the CDR3 DNA reads TGTGCCAGCAGCAAACGGGGTAGTCCTAGCACAGATACGCAGTATTTT. Protein: CASSKRGSPSTDTQYF.